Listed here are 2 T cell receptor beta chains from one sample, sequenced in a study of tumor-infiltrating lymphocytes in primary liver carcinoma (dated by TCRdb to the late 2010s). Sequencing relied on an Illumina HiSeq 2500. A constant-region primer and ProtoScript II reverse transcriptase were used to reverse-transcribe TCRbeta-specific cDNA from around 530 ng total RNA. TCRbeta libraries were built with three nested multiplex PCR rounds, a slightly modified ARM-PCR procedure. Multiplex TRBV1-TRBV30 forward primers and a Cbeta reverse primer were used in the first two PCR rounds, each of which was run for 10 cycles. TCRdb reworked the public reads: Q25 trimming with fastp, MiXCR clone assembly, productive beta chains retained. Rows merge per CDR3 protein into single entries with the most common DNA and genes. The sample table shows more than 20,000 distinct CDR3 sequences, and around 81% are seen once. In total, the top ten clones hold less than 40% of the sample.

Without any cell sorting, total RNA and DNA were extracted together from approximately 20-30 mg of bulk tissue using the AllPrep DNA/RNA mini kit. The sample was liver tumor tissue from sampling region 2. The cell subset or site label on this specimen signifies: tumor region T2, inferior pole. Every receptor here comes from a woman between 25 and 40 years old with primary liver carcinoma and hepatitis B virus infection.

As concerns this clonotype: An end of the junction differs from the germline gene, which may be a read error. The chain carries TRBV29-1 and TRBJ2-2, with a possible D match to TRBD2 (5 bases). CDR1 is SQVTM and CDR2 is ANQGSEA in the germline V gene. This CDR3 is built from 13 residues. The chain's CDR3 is CDVGRRDTRELFF. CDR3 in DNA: TGCGACGTTGGGAGACGAGACACCAGGGAGCTGTTTTTT.

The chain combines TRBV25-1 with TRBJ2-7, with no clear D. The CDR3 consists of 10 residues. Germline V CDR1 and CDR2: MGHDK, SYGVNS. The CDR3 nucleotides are TGTGATAGCAGTTTCTACGAGCAGTACTTC. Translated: CDSSFYEQYF.